This T cell receptor beta chain derives from a study of T cell responses to AZD1222 COVID-19 vaccine. Study results and caveats: Repertoire sampling was restricted to post-peak T cell response timepoints. Of spike-specific TCRs, nearly half reportedly target regions left unmutated in variants.

Data came from immunoSEQ multiplex PCR; TCRdb stores just in-frame clones and leaves some out. The sample lists some 190,000 clones; about 90% were seen once. This CDR3 is 17 amino acids long. Germline V CDR1 and CDR2: LGHDT, YNNKEL (reference sequence). Trimming took 3 bases from V and 6 from J; bases not matched to a gene: 15. To note about this clone: Its antigen is undetermined.

This clonotype was sampled from an adult who received the AZD1222 COVID-19 vaccine. This specimen was peripheral blood, taken 28 days after the second AZD1222 dose. V and J are TRBV3-1 (or the pseudogene TRBV3-2) and TRBJ1-1; 8 bases agree with TRBD1. CDR3 amino acids: CASSQRQGKGWRAEAFF. CDR3 in DNA: TGTGCCAGCAGCCAGAGACAGGGGAAGGGGTGGAGAGCTGAAGCTTTCTTT.